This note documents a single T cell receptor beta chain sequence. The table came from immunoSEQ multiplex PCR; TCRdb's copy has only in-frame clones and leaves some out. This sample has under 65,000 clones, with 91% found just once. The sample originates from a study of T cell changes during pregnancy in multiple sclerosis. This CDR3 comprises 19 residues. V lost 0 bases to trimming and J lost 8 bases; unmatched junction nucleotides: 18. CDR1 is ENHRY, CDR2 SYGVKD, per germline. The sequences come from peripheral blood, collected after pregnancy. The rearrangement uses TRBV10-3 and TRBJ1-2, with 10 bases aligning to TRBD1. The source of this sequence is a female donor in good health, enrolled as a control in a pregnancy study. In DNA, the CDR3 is TGTGCCATCAGTGAGTCCCATCTGCCACCGGGACAGGGGCGTAGCGGCTACACCTTC. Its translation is CAISESHLPPGQGRSGYTF.